One sample yielded the 26 T cell receptor beta chains listed below, sequenced in a study of blood T cell repertoires in COVID-19. Data came from immunoSEQ multiplex PCR; TCRdb stores just in-frame clones and leaves some out. The data hold 65,000 to 95,000 clones, with roughly 79% observed a single time. Sequencing was performed on peripheral blood. These receptors came from a human donor in a cohort sampled during active COVID-19.

V gene TRBV9 combines with J gene TRBJ1-2; 7 bases line up with TRBD1. Germline CDR1 SGDLS, CDR2 YYNGEE. Trimming cost V 3 bases and J 0 bases; bases outside gene matches: 2. The CDR3 consists of 14 residues. DNA of the CDR3: TGTGCCAGCAGCGGGGGACAGTCTAACTATGGCTACACCTTC. It encodes CASSGGQSNYGYTF. Based on the CDR3 plus reference TRBV9 and TRBJ1-2, the full variable domain is DSGVTQTPKHLITATGQRVTLRCSPRSGDLSVYWYQQSLDQGLQFLIQYYNGEERAKGNILERFSAQQFPDLHSELNLSSLELGDSALYFCASSGGQSNYGYTFGSGTRLTVV.

This chain joins TRBV7-2 and TRBJ1-4, with D unclear. The CDR3 extends over 13 amino acids. The V and J ends lost 1 base and 8 bases respectively, with 8 bases between them. CDR1 and CDR2 from the germline V gene are SGHTA and FQGNSA. The CDR3 loop reads CASSLVVSEKLFF. CDR3 in DNA: TGTGCCAGCAGCTTAGTTGTAAGCGAAAAACTGTTTTTT.

CDR3: CASSPGTDNYGYTF. The CDR3 DNA reads TGTGCCAGCTCACCTGGGACAGATAACTATGGCTACACCTTC. The chain carries TRBV18 and TRBJ1-2; TRBD1 matches 7 bases. Unmatched junction bases numbered 2, after V lost 3 bases and J lost 1 base. Germline V gives CDR1 KGHSH, CDR2 LQKENI. The CDR3 extends over 14 amino acids.

V usage is TRBV5-1 and J usage is TRBJ2-5; TRBD2 matches 7 bases. Germline V gives CDR1 SGHRS, CDR2 YFSETQ. V was pared by 2 bases and J by 4 bases, with 8 bases of the junction left unmatched. This CDR3 has 15 amino acids. The CDR3 here is CASSFSAGIRETQYF. The CDR3 nucleotides are TGCGCCAGCAGCTTTTCAGCGGGGATTCGAGAGACCCAGTACTTC.

V and J are TRBV20-1 and TRBJ1-2, with D perhaps TRBD1 (5 bases). The CDR3 totals 14 residues. Germline lookup yields CDR1 DFQATT and CDR2 SNEGSKA (reference sequence). V was pared by 3 bases and J by 5 bases, with 16 bases between. CDR3 region: CSASLSDRRYGYTF. DNA for the CDR3: TGCAGTGCTAGTCTCTCTGACAGAAGATATGGCTACACCTTC.

This chain links TRBV18 with TRBJ1-5; tentative D call: TRBD1 (5 bases). V lost 0 bases to trimming and J lost 4 bases, with 10 bases between them. Germline V gene data show CDR1 as KGHSH and CDR2 as LQKENI. This CDR3 spans 15 amino acids. CDR3 DNA: TGTGCCAGCTCACCACCGTGGAAGGGGAATCAGCCCCAGCATTTT. Its protein product is CASSPPWKGNQPQHF.

Only a few counts were recorded for this clone. The chain combines TRBV7-9 with TRBJ1-5, with D perhaps matching TRBD1 (5 bases). From germline, CDR1 is SEHNR and CDR2 FQNEAQ (reference sequence). The CDR3 contains 14 residues. Trimming took off 5 bases at V and 4 bases at J, with 12 bases between the two ends. CDR3 region: CASSPMDNNQPQHF. The CDR3 DNA reads as TGTGCCAGCAGCCCGATGGACAATAATCAGCCCCAGCATTTT.

This clone was found many times. The genes are TRBV3-1 (or the pseudogene TRBV3-2) and TRBJ2-7; D may be TRBD1 (6 bases). V gave up 3 bases and J gave up 3 bases, with 18 bases separating them. Germline CDR1 reads LGHDT; CDR2 reads YNNKEL (reference sequence). CDR3 length: 16 residues. The DNA of the CDR3 is TGTGCCAGCAGCCAGACCGGGACAACTCCCTACTACGAGCAGTACTTC. Translated: CASSQTGTTPYYEQYF.

The rearrangement uses TRBV4-1 and TRBJ2-2; 9 bases align to TRBD1. This CDR3 has 17 residues. The trim removed 2 bases at V and 6 bases at J, leaving 10 bases unmatched. Germline V lookup: CDR1 MGHRA, CDR2 YSYEKL. The CDR3 DNA follows: TGCGCCAGCAGCCAACTAATGGGACAGGGCGCCGCCGGGGAGCTGTTTTTT. Amino acids: CASSQLMGQGAAGELFF.

The J gene is TRBJ1-4, the V gene TRBV9; D may be TRBD1 (6 bases). V lost 7 bases and J lost 3, with 13 bases in between. Per the germline V gene, CDR1 is SGDLS and CDR2 is YYNGEE. The CDR3 is made up of 14 amino acids. CDR3 in amino acids: CASGGGYANEKLFF. CDR3 DNA sequence: TGTGCCAGCGGGGGCGGGTATGCTAATGAAAAACTGTTTTTT.

This chain joins TRBV3-1 (or the pseudogene TRBV3-2) and TRBJ2-1; maybe TRBD2 (6 bases). The length of the CDR3 is 15 residues. Germline lookup yields CDR1 LGHDT and CDR2 YNNKEL (reference sequence). The germline V and J ends were trimmed by 3 bases and 3 bases, with 12 bases remaining between them. The CDR3 nucleotides are TGTGCCAGCAGCCAGGGTAGCGGCCTCTACAATGAGCAGTTCTTC. Its translation: CASSQGSGLYNEQFF.

This clone counts as medium-sized (0.01 to 0.1%). The chain has TRBV19 and TRBJ1-2, with 8 bases that match TRBD1. Germline CDR1 reads LNHDA; CDR2 reads SQIVND (reference sequence). The CDR3 has 13 amino acids. The V segment lost 9 bases and the J segment 8 bases; nucleotides outside the gene matches: 11. The CDR3 region has the DNA TGTGCCAGCACTTCCGGACAGGGTAACGGCTACACCTTC. The encoded protein is CASTSGQGNGYTF.

V gene TRBV28 combines with J gene TRBJ2-7; D perhaps matches TRBD2 (7 bases). Germline V gene data show CDR1 as MDHEN and CDR2 as SYDVKM. The V end was cut by 2 bases, the J end by 3 bases, with 14 bases between. The CDR3 has 15 residues. CDR3 amino acids: CASSLPLGGLYEQYF. The CDR3, as DNA: TGTGCCAGCAGTTTACCCCTCGGGGGGCTCTACGAGCAGTACTTC.

The chain recombines TRBV27 with TRBJ2-3; 9 bases map to TRBD1. Germline lookup yields CDR1 MNHEY and CDR2 SMNVEV (reference sequence). Losses at the gene ends were 6 bases for V and 3 bases for J; bases not matched to a gene: 10. This CDR3 is built from 16 residues. The CDR3 region is CASRSSGTGWTDTQYF. CDR3 DNA: TGTGCCAGCAGAAGCTCCGGGACAGGGTGGACAGATACGCAGTATTTT.

This rearrangement joins TRBV30 to TRBJ1-2, with 7 bases fitting TRBD1. CDR3 length equals 14 residues. V lost 0 bases, J lost 6 bases, and 7 bases stayed unmatched. Germline-derived CDR1 and CDR2 are GTSNPN and SVGIG (reference sequence). CDR3 protein: CAWSVLTGSNGYTF. CDR3 in DNA: TGTGCCTGGAGTGTACTGACAGGGAGTAATGGCTACACCTTC.

The genes are TRBV2 and TRBJ1-1; D is undetermined. The CDR3 extends over 14 amino acids. With 7 bases removed from V and 7 bases from J, the gap between germline ends came to 19 bases. Per the germline V gene, CDR1 is SNHLY and CDR2 is FYNNEI. CDR3 bases: TGTGCCAGCACCCCGAGTACAGTGTTGAGTGAAGCTTTCTTT. This gives the protein CASTPSTVLSEAFF.

The J gene is TRBJ2-3, the V gene TRBV7-8; 13 nucleotides agree with TRBD2. Germline V CDR1 and CDR2: SGHVS, FQNEAQ. The CDR3 extends over 19 amino acids. The J segment lost 1 base and the V segment lost 3 bases, leaving 10 bases of the junction unmatched. CDR3 coding DNA: TGTGCCAGCAGCTTCGGAGGACTAGCGGGAGCGGGCGGCACAGATACGCAGTATTTT. It translates to CASSFGGLAGAGGTDTQYF.

The V gene is TRBV7-6, the J gene TRBJ2-5; D ambiguous. V dropped 0 bases and J dropped 5 bases, with 10 bases sitting between them. There are 14 residues in the CDR3. Germline-derived CDR1 and CDR2 are SGHVS and FNYEAQ. The CDR3 sequence is CASSLAPSGETQYF. DNA for the CDR3: TGTGCCAGCAGCTTAGCTCCTAGTGGGGAGACCCAGTACTTC.

The chain carries TRBV6-5 and TRBJ2-7; 9 positions match TRBD2. V was clipped by 7 bases and J by 1 base; unmatched bases: 8. The CDR3 is made up of 15 amino acids. Germline V lookup: CDR1 MNHEY, CDR2 SVGAGI. The CDR3 nucleotides read TGTGCCAGCAACGATGGGACTAGCTTTTCCTACGAGCAGTACGTC. Its translation is CASNDGTSFSYEQYV.

The chain employs TRBV5-1 and TRBJ2-3, with D maybe TRBD2 (6 bases). V was cut by 0 bases and J by 2 bases, with 10 bases left in between. This CDR3 contains 15 residues. Germline V gene sequence: CDR1 SGHRS, CDR2 YFSETQ. The DNA of the CDR3 is TGCGCCAGCAGCTTGGGGGGCGGGAACACAGATACGCAGTATTTT. Translated: CASSLGGGNTDTQYF.

This chain connects TRBV5-1 to TRBJ1-2, with TRBD1 as a possible D gene (5 bases). Germline V gene sequence: CDR1 SGHRS, CDR2 YFSETQ. Between the trimmed V and J ends, which lost 0 bases and 8 bases, there was a span of 14 bases. The CDR3 is 14 amino acids. The CDR3 reads CASSLGAGPGGYTF. The CDR3 bases are TGCGCCAGCAGCTTGGGGGCGGGGCCGGGGGGCTACACCTTC. The whole variable domain, remainder taken from reference TRBV5-1 and TRBJ1-2, is KAGVTQTPRYLIKTRGQQVTLSCSPISGHRSVSWYQQTPGQGLQFLFEYFSETQRNKGNFPGRFSGRQFSNSRSEMNVSTLELGDSALYLCASSLGAGPGGYTFGSGTRLTVV.

The J gene is TRBJ2-3, the V gene TRBV30; 8 bases are a match to TRBD2. Trimming took 4 bases from V and 5 from J; bases not matched to a gene: 5. The CDR3 has 13 residues. CDR1 and CDR2 from the germline V gene are GTSNPN and SVGIG (reference sequence). CDR3: CAWTRRGGDTQYF. DNA for the CDR3: TGTGCCTGGACTCGTCGGGGGGGAGATACGCAGTATTTT.

This chain links TRBV4-3 with TRBJ2-2; D is perhaps TRBD2 (6 bases). Per the germline V gene, CDR1 is LGHNA and CDR2 is YSLEER. V was cut by 2 bases and J by 1 base, with 8 bases left in between. The CDR3 is 15 residues long. CDR3 sequence: CASSQRERNTGELFF. The DNA of the CDR3 is TGCGCCAGCAGCCAACGGGAGCGGAACACCGGGGAGCTGTTTTTT.

This rearrangement joins TRBV18 to TRBJ2-1; 14 positions match TRBD2. The V gene's germline CDR1 is KGHSH and CDR2 LQKENI. The CDR3 consists of 18 residues. The V gene end was trimmed by 3 bases and the J gene end by 3 bases; junction bases not matched to a gene: 7. The CDR3 protein is CASSPSGLAGGHYNEQFF. Here the CDR3 DNA reads TGTGCCAGCTCACCTTCCGGACTAGCGGGAGGTCACTACAATGAGCAGTTCTTC.

This chain connects TRBV28 to TRBJ1-1, with D unclear. This CDR3 contains 14 residues. V dropped 2 bases and J dropped 3 bases, with 10 bases sitting between them. Germline CDR1 is MDHEN and CDR2 is SYDVKM. CDR3 sequence: CASSLPGKDTEAFF. CDR3 nucleotide sequence: TGTGCCAGCAGTTTACCCGGGAAAGACACTGAAGCTTTCTTT.

The V call is TRBV11-3, the J call TRBJ2-2; 14 nucleotides match TRBD2. CDR3 length: 17 amino acids. With 5 bases clipped from V and 6 bases from J, the junction kept 8 bases outside the gene matches. The germline CDR1 and CDR2 sequences are SGHNT and YENEEA. CDR3 sequence reads: CASSPTSGRAWAGELFF. The DNA for the CDR3 is TGTGCCAGCAGCCCGACTAGCGGGAGGGCCTGGGCCGGGGAGCTGTTTTTT.